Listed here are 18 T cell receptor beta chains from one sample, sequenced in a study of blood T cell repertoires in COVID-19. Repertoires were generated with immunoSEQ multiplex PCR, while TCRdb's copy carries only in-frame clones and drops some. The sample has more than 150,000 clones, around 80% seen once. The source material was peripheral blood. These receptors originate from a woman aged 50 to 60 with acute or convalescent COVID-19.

The CDR3 DNA reads as TGTGCCAGCAGTCGACCCGCGGGGCAGACCCAGTACTTC. Residues: CASSRPAGQTQYF. This rearrangement joins TRBV28 to TRBJ2-5; a weak D match, TRBD2 (6 bases). The germline V gene encodes CDR1 MDHEN and CDR2 SYDVKM. With 5 bases removed from V and 6 bases from J, the gap between germline ends came to 13 bases. The CDR3 spans 13 residues.

DNA of the CDR3: TGTGCCAGCAGCGTAGGGGCGGGACCAGCAGATACGCAGTATTTT. It yields the protein CASSVGAGPADTQYF. The chain is built from TRBV9 and TRBJ2-3; tentative D call: TRBD2 (6 bases). Germline V gene lookup returns CDR1 SGDLS and CDR2 YYNGEE. The CDR3 has 15 amino acids. The V end was cut by 0 bases, the J end by 4 bases, with 12 bases between.

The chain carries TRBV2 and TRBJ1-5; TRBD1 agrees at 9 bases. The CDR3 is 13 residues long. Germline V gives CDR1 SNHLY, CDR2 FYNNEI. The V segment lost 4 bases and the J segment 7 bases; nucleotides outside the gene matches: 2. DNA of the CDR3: TGTGCCAGCAGTGGGACAGGGGAACAGCCCCAGCATTTT. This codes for CASSGTGEQPQHF.

The CDR3 sequence is CASSLAGATHNEQFF. The CDR3, as DNA: TGTGCCAGCAGCTTAGCGGGAGCGACCCACAATGAGCAGTTCTTC. The chain uses TRBV7-8 and TRBJ2-1; D might be TRBD2 (5 bases). Germline CDR1 is SGHVS and CDR2 is FQNEAQ. V was clipped by 0 bases and J by 5 bases, with 11 bases between them. CDR3 size: 15 residues.

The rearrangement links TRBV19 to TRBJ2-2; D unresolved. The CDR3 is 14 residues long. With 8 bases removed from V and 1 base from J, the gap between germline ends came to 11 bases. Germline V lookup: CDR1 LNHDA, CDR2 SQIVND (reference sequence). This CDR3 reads CASVRTGNTGELFF. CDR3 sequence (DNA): TGTGCCAGTGTTAGAACCGGGAACACCGGGGAGCTGTTTTTT.

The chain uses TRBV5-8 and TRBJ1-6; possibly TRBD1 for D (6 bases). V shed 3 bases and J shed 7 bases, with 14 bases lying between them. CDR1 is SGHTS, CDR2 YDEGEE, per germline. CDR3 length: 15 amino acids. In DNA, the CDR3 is TGTGCCAGCAGCTCAATAGGGGGGGCCAATTCACCCCTCCACTTT. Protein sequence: CASSSIGGANSPLHF.

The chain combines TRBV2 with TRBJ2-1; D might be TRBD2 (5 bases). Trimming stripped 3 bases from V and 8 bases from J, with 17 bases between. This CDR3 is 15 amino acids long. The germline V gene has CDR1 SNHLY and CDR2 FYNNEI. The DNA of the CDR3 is TGTGCCAGCAGTGACGGTCTAGCCGGATTGGATGAGCAGTTCTTC. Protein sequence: CASSDGLAGLDEQFF.

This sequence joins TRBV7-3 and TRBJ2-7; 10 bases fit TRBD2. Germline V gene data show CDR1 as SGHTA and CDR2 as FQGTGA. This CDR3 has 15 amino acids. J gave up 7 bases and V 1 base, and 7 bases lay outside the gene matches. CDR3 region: CASSLRLAGEGEQYF. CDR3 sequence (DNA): TGTGCCAGCAGCTTAAGGCTAGCGGGAGAGGGGGAGCAGTACTTC.

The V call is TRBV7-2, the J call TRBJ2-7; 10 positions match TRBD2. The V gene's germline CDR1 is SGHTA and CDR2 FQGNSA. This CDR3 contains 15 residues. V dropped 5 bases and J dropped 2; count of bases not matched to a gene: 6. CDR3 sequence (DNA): TGTGCCAGCAGCCAACTAGCGGGGCCTCCCTACGAGCAGTACTTC. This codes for CASSQLAGPPYEQYF. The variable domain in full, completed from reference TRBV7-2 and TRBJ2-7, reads GAGVSQSPSNKVTEKGKDVELRCDPISGHTALYWYRQSLGQGLEFLIYFQGNSAPDKSGLPSDRFSAERTGGSVSTLTIQRTQQEDSAVYLCASSQLAGPPYEQYFGPGTRLTVT.

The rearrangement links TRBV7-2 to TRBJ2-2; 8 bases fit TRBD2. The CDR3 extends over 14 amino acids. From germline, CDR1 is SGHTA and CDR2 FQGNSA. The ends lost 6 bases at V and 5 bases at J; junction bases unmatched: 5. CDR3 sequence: CASRTGGRTGELFF. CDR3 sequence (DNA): TGTGCCAGCAGGACGGGGGGGCGAACCGGGGAGCTGTTTTTT.

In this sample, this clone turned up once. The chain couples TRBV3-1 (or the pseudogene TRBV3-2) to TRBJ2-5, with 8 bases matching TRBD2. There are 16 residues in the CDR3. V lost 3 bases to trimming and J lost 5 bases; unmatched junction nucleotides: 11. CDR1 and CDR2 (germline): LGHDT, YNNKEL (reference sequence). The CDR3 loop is CASSHSGLASGETQYF. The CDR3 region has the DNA TGTGCCAGCAGCCACTCAGGACTAGCAAGTGGGGAGACCCAGTACTTC.

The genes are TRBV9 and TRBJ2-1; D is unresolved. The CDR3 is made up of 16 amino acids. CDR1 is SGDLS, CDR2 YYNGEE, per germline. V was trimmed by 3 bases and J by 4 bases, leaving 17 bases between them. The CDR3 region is CASSALSVAPYNEQFF. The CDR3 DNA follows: TGTGCCAGCAGCGCCCTCAGCGTCGCCCCGTACAATGAGCAGTTCTTC.

The CDR3 protein is CASSPGQGKGKGNEKLFF. The CDR3 DNA reads TGTGCCAGCAGTCCCGGACAGGGCAAAGGGAAGGGTAATGAAAAACTGTTTTTT. The chain employs TRBV28 and TRBJ1-4; 8 bases align to TRBD1. Germline V gene lookup returns CDR1 MDHEN and CDR2 SYDVKM. V trimming: 5 bases; J trimming: 4 bases; junction bases outside the gene matches: 15. The length of the CDR3 is 18 residues.

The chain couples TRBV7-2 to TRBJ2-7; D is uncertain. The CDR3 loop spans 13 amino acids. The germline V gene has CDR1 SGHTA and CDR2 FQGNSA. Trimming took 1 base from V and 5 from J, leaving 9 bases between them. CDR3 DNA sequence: TGTGCCAGCAGCTTAGGGCCCTTTGACGAGCAGTACTTC. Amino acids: CASSLGPFDEQYF.

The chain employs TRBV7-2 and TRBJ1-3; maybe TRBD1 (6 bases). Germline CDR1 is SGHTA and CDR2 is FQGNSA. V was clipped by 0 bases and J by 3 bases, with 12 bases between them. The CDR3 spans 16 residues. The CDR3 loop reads CASSLADGQIGNTIYF. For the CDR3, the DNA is TGTGCCAGCAGCTTAGCCGATGGACAGATTGGAAACACCATATATTTT.

CDR3 nucleotides: TGTGCCTGGACGTCGACAGGGGGCCCCATTGGACAAAATCAGCCCCAGCATTTT. It encodes CAWTSTGGPIGQNQPQHF. This rearrangement joins TRBV30 to TRBJ1-5; 10 nucleotides align to TRBD1. From germline, CDR1 is GTSNPN and CDR2 SVGIG (reference sequence). The CDR3 is 18 amino acids. The V segment lost 4 bases and the J segment 4 bases; nucleotides outside the gene matches: 16.

CDR3 DNA: TGTGCCAGCAGGACTGAAAGCACAGATACGCAGTATTTT. Protein: CASRTESTDTQYF. This rearrangement joins TRBV12-3 or TRBV12-4 to TRBJ2-3; D is unclear. V was shortened by 6 bases and J by 0 bases, with 7 bases between the two germline ends. The length of the CDR3 is 13 residues.

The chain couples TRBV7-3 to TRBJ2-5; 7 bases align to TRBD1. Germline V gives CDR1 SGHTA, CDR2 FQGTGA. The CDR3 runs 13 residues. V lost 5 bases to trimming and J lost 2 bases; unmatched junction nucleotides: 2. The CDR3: CASSKGQQETQYF. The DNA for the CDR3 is TGTGCCAGCAGCAAGGGACAGCAAGAGACCCAGTACTTC. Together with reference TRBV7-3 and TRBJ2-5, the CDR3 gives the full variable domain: GAGVSQTPSNKVTEKGKYVELRCDPISGHTALYWYRQSLGQGPEFLIYFQGTGAADDSGLPNDRFFAVRPEGSVSTLKIQRTERGDSAVYLCASSKGQQETQYFGPGTRLLVL.